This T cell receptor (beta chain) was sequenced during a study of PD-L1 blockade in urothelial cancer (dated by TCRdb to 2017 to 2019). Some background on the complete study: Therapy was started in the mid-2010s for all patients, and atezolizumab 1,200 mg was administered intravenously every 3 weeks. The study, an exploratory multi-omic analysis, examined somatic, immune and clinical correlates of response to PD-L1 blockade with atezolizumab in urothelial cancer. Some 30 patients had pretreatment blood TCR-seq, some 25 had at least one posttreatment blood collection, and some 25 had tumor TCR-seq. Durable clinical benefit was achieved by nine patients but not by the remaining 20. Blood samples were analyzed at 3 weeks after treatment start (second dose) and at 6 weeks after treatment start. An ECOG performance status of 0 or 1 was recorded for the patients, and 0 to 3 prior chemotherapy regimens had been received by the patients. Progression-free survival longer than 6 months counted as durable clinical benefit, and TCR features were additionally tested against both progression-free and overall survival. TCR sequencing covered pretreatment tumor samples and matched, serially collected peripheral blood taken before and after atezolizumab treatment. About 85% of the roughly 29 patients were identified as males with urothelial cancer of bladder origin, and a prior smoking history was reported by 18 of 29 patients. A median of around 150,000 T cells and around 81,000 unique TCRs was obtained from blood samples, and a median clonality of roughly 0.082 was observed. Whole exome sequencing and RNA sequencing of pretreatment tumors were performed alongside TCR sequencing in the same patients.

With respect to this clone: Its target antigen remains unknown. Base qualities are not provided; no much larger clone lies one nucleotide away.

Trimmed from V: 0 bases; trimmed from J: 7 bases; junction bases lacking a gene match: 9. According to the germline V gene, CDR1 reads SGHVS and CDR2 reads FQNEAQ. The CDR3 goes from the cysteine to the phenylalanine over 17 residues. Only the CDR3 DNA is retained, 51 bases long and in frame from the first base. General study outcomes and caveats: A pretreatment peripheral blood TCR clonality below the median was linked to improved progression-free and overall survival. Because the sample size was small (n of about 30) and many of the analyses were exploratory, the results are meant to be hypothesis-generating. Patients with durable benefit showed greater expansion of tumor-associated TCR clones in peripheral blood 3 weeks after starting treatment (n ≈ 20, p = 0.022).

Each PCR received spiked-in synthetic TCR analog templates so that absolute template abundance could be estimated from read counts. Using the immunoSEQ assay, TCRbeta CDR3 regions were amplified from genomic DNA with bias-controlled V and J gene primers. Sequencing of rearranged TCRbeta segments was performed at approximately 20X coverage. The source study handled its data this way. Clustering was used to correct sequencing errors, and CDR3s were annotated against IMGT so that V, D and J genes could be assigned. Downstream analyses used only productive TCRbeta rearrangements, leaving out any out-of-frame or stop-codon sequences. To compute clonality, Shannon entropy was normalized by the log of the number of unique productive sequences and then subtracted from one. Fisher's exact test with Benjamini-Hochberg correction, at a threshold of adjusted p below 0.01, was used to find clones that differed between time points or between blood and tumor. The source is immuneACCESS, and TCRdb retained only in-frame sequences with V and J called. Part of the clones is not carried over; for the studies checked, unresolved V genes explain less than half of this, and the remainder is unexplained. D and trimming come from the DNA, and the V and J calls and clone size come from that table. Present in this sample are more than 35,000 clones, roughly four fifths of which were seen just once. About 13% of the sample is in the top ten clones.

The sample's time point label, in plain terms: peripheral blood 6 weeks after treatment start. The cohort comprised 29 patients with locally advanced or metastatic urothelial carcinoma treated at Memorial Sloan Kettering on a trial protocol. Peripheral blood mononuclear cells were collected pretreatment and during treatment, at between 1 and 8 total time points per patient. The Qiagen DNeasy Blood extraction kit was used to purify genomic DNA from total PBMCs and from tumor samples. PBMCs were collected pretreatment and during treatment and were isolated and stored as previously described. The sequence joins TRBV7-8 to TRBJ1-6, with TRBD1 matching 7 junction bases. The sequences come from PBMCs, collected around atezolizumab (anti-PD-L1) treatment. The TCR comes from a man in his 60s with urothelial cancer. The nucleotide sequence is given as TGTGCCAGCAGCTTAGCGCTTCGGGCAGGGGGGAATTCACCCCTCCACTTT. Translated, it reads CASSLALRAGGNSPLHF.